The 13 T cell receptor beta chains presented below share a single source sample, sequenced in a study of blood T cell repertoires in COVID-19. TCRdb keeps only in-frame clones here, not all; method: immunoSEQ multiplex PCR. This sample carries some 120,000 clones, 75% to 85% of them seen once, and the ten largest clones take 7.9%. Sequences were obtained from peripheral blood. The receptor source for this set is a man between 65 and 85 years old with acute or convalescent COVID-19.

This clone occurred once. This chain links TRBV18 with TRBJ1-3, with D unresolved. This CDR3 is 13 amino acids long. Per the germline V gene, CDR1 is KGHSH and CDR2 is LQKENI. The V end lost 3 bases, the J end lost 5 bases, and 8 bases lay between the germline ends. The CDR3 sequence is CASSPALRNTIYF. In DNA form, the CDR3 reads TGTGCCAGCTCACCGGCTCTCCGAAACACCATATATTTT.

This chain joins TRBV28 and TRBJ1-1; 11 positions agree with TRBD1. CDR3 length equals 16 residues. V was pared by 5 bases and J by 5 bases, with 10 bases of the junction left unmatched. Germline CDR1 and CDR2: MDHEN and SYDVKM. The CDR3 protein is CASSRPGTGGKTEAFF. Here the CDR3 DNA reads TGTGCCAGCAGTCGTCCCGGGACAGGGGGGAAGACTGAAGCTTTCTTT.

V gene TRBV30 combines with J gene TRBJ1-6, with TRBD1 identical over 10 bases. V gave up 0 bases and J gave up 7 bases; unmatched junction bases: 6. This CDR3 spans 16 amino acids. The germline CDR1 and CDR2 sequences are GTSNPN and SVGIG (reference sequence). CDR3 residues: CAWSVYGGQGNSPLHF. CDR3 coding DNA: TGTGCCTGGAGTGTATATGGGGGACAGGGGAATTCACCCCTCCACTTT.

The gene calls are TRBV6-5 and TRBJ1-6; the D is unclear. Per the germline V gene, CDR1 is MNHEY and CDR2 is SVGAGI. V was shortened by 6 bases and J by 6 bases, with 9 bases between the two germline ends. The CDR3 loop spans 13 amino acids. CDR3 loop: CASRTGVNSPLHF. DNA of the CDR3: TGTGCCAGCAGAACGGGAGTTAATTCACCCCTCCACTTT.

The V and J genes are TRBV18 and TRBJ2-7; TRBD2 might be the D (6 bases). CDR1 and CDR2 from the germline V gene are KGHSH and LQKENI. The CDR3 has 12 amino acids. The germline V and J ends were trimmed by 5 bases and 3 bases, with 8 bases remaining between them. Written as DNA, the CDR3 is TGTGCCAGCTCAACCGGGGGCTACGAGCAGTACTTC. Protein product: CASSTGGYEQYF.

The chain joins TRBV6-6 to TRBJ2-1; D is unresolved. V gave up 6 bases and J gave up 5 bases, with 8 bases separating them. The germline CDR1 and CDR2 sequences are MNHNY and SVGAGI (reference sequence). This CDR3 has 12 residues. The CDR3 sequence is CASSPSHNEQFF. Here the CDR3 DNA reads TGTGCCAGCAGCCCTTCCCACAATGAGCAGTTCTTC.

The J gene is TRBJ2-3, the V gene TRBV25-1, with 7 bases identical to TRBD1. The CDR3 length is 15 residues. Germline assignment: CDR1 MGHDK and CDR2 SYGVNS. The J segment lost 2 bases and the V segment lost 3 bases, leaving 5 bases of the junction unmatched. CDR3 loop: CASSDSGTATDTQYF. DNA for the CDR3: TGTGCCAGCAGTGATTCCGGGACAGCCACAGATACGCAGTATTTT.

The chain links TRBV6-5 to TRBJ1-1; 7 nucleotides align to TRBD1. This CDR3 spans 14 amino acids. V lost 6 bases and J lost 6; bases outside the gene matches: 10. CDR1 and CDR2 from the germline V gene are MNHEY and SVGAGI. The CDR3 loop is CASRPGQQYAEAFF. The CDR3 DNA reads TGTGCCAGCAGACCGGGACAGCAATACGCTGAAGCTTTCTTT.

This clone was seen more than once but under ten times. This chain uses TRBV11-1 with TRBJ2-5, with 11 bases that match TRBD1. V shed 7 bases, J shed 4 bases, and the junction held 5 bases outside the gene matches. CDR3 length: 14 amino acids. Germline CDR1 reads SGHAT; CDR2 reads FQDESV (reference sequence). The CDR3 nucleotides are TGTGCCAGCAACCCTGGGACAGGGGGAGAGACCCAGTACTTC. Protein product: CASNPGTGGETQYF.

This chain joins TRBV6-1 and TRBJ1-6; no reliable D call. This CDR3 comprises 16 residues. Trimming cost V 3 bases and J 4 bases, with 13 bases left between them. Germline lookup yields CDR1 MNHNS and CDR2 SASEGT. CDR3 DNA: TGTGCCAGCAGTGATCCCCCAGCCGGGTATAATTCACCCCTCCACTTT. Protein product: CASSDPPAGYNSPLHF.

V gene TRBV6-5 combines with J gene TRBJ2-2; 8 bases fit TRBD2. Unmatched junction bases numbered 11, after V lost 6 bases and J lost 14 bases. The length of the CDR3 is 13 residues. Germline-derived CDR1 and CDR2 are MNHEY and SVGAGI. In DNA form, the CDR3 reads TGTGCCAGCAGGTCCACAAGCGGGAGAACTCTGTTTTTT. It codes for CASRSTSGRTLFF.

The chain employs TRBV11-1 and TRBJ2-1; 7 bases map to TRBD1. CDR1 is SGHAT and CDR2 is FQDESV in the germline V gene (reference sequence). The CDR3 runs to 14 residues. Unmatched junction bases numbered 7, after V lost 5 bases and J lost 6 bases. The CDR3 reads CASSPRQGGNEQFF. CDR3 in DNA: TGTGCCAGCAGCCCCAGACAGGGCGGCAATGAGCAGTTCTTC.

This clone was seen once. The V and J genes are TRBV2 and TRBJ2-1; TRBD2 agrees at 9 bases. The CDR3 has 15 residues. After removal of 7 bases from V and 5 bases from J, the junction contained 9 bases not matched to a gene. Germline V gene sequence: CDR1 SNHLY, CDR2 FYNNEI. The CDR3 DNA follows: TGTGCCAGCACAGCTAGCGGGACCTTACACAATGAGCAGTTCTTC. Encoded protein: CASTASGTLHNEQFF.